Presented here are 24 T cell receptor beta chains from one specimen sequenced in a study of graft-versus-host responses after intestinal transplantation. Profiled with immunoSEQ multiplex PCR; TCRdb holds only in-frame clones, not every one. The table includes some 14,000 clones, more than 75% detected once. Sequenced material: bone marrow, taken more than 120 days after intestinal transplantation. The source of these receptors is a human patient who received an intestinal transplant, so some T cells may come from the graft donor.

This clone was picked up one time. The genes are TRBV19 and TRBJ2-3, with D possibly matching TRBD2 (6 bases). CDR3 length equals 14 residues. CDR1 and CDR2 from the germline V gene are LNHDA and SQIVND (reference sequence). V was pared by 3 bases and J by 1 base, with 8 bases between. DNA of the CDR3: TGTGCCAGTAGTATCCTAGCGTGCACAGATACGCAGTATTTT. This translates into CASSILACTDTQYF.

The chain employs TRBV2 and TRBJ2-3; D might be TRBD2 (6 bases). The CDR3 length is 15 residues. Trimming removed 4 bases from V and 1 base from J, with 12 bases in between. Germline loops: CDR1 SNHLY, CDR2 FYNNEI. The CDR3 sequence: CASSVDGTGTDTQYF. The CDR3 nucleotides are TGTGCCAGCAGTGTGGACGGGACTGGCACAGATACGCAGTATTTT.

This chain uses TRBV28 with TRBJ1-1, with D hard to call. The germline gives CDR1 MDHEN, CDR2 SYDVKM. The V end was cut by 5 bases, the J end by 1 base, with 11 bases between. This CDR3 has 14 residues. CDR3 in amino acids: CASSLEGGNTEAFF. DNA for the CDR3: TGTGCCAGCAGTCTCGAGGGAGGGAACACTGAAGCTTTCTTT.

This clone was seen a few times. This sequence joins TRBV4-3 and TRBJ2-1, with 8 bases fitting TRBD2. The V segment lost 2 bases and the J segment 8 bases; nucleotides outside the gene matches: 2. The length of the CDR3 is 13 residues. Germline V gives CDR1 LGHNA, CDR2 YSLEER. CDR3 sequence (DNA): TGCGCCAGCAGCCAACAGACTAGCGATGAGCAGTTCTTC. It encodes CASSQQTSDEQFF.

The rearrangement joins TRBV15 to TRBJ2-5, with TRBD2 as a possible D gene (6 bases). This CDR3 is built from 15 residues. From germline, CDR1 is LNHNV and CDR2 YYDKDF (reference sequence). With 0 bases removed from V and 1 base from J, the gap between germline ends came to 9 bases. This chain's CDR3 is CATSREGDFQETQYF. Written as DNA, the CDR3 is TGTGCCACCAGCAGAGAGGGGGACTTCCAAGAGACCCAGTACTTC.

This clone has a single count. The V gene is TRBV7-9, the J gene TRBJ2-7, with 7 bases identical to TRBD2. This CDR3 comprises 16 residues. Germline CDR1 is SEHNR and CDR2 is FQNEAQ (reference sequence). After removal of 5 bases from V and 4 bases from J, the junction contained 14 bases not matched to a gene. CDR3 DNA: TGTGCCAGCAGCCCCCCTAGTGGGAGGGCCGGGTACGAGCAGTACTTC. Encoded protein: CASSPPSGRAGYEQYF.

The CDR3 region has the DNA TGTGCCAGCAGTGAATCCAGCACAGATACGCAGTATTTT. It specifies CASSESSTDTQYF. J is TRBJ2-3 and V is TRBV6-4; D is ambiguous. CDR3 length equals 13 residues. CDR1 and CDR2 from the germline V gene are MRHNA and SNTAGT. The V gene lost 3 bases and the J gene lost 0 bases, with 4 bases spanning the gap.

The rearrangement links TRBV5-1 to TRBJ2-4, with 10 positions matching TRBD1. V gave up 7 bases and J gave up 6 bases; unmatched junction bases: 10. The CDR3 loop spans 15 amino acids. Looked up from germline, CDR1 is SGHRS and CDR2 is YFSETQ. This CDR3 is CASPERQGALNIQYF. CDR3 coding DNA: TGCGCCAGCCCGGAAAGACAGGGGGCTTTAAACATTCAGTACTTC.

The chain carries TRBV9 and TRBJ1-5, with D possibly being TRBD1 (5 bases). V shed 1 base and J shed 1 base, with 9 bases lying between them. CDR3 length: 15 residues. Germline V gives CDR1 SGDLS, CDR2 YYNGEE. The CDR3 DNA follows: TGTGCCAGCAGCGTATCAGGGTTAAGCAATCAGCCCCAGCATTTT. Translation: CASSVSGLSNQPQHF. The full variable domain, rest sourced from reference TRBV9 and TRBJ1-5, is DSGVTQTPKHLITATGQRVTLRCSPRSGDLSVYWYQQSLDQGLQFLIQYYNGEERAKGNILERFSAQQFPDLHSELNLSSLELGDSALYFCASSVSGLSNQPQHFGDGTRLSIL.

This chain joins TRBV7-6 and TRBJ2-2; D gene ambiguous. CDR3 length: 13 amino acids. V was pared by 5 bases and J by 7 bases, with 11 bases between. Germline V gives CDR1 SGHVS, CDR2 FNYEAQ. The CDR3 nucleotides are TGTGCCAGCAGCCCCGCGTCGGTCGGGGAGCTGTTTTTT. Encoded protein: CASSPASVGELFF.

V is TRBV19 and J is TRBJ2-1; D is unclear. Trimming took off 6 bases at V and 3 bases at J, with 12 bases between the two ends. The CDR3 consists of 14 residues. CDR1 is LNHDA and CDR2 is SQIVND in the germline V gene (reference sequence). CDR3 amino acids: CASRLRDLYNEQFF. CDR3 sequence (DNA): TGTGCCAGTAGATTGCGCGACCTCTACAATGAGCAGTTCTTC.

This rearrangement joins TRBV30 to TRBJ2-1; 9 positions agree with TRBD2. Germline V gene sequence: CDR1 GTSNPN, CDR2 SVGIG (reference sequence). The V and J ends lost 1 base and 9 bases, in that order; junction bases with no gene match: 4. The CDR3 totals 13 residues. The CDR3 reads CAWSGTSASEQFF. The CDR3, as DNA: TGTGCCTGGAGTGGGACTAGCGCCAGTGAGCAGTTCTTC.

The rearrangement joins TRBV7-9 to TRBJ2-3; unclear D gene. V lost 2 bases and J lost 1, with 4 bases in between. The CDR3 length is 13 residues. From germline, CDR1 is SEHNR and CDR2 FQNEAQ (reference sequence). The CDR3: CASSLLGTDTQYF. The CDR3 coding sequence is TGTGCCAGCAGCTTACTAGGCACAGATACGCAGTATTTT. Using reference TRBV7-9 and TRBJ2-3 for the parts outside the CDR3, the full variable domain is DTGVSQNPRHKITKRGQNVTFRCDPISEHNRLYWYRQTLGQGPEFLTYFQNEAQLEKSRLLSDRFSAERPKGSFSTLEIQRTEQGDSAMYLCASSLLGTDTQYFGPGTRLTVL.

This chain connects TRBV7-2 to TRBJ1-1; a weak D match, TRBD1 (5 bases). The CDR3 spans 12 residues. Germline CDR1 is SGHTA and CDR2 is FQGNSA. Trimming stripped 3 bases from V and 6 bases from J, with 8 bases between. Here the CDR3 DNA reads TGTGCCAGCAGCTTCGGGGGGGCTGAAGCTTTCTTT. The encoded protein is CASSFGGAEAFF.

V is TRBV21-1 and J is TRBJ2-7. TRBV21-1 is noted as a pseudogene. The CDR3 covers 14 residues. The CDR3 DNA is TGTGCCAGCAGCAAAAAACCCGGACGCTACGAGCAGTACTTC. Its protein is CASSKKPGRYEQYF.

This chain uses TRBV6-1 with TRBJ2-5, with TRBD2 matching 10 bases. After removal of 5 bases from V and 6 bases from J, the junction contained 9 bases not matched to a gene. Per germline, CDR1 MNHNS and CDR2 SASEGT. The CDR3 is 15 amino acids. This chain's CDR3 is CASSPLAGEGKTQYF. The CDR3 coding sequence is TGTGCCAGCAGTCCCCTAGCGGGAGAGGGAAAGACCCAGTACTTC.

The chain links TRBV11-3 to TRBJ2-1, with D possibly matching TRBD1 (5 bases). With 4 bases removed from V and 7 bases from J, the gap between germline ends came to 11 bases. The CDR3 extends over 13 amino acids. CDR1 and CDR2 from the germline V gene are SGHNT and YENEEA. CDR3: CASSYDSLNEQFF. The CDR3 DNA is TGTGCCAGCAGCTATGACAGTCTGAATGAGCAGTTCTTC.

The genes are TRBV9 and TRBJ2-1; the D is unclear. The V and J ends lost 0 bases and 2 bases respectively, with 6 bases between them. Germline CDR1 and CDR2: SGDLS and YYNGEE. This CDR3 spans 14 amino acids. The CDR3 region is CASSVVATYNEQFF. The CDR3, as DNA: TGTGCCAGCAGCGTAGTGGCTACCTACAATGAGCAGTTCTTC.

The CDR3 reads CATSSYDDSGTDTQYF. CDR3 DNA: TGTGCCACCAGCAGCTACGACGACAGCGGCACAGATACGCAGTATTTT. This sequence joins TRBV15 and TRBJ2-3; D is perhaps TRBD1 (5 bases). CDR3 length: 16 residues. The V and J ends lost 3 bases and 1 base respectively, with 14 bases between them. Germline CDR1 reads LNHNV; CDR2 reads YYDKDF (reference sequence).

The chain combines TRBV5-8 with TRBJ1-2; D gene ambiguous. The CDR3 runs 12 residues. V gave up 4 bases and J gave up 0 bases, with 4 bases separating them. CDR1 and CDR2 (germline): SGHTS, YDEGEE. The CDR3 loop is CASSLTNYGYTF. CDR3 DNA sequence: TGTGCCAGCAGCCTTACTAACTATGGCTACACCTTC.

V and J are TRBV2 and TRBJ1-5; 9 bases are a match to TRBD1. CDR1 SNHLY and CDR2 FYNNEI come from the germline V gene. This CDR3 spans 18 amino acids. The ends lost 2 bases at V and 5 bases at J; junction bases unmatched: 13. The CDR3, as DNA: TGTGCCAGCAGTGAACGCGAACCCGGGACAGGGACGGATCAGCCCCAGCATTTT. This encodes CASSEREPGTGTDQPQHF.

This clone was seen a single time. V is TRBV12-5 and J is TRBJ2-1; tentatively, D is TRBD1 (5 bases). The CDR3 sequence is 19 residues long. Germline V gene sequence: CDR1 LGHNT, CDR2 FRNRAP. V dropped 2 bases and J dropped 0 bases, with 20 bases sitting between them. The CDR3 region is CASGLTPRGQSSSYNEQFF. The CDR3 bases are TGTGCTAGTGGTTTGACGCCAAGGGGTCAAAGCAGCTCCTACAATGAGCAGTTCTTC.

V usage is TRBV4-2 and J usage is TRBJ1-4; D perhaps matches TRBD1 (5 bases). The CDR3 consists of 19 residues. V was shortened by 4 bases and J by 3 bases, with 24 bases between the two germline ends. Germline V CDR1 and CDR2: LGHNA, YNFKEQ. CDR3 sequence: CASSPTPAGRLIPNEKLFF. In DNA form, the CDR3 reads TGTGCCAGCAGCCCGACGCCCGCGGGGCGGCTGATTCCTAATGAAAAACTGTTTTTT.

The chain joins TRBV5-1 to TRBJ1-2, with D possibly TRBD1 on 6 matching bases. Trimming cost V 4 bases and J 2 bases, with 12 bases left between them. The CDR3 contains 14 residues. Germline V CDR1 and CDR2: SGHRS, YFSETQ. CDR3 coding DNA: TGCGCCAGCAGCCCGGTGGGGGCGAACTATGGCTACACCTTC. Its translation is CASSPVGANYGYTF.